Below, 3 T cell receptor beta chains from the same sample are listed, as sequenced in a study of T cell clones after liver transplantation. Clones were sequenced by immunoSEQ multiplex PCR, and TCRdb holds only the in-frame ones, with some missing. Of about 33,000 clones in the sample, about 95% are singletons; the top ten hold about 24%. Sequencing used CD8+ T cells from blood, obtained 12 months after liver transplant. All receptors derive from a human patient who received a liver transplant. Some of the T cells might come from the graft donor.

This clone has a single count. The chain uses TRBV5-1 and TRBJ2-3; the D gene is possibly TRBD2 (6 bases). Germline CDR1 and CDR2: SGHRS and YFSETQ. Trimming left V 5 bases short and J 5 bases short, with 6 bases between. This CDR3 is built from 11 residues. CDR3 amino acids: CASRGGDTQYF. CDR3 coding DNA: TGCGCCAGCAGGGGAGGAGATACGCAGTATTTT.

CDR3 bases: TGTGCCAGCAGTTCGACAGGACGATATGGCTACACCTTC. Translating it yields CASSSTGRYGYTF. The gene calls are TRBV28 and TRBJ1-2; D is perhaps TRBD1 (6 bases). Germline CDR1 reads MDHEN; CDR2 reads SYDVKM. V lost 4 bases, J lost 5 bases, and 11 bases lay in between. The CDR3 has 13 amino acids.

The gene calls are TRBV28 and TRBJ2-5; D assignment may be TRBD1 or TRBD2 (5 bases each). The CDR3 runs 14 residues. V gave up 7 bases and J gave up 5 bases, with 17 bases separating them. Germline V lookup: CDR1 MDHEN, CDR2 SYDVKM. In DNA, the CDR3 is TGTGCCAGCACCGAAGCAGGGACCAGGGAGACCCAGTACTTC. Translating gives CASTEAGTRETQYF.